The 26 T cell receptor beta chains presented below share a single source sample, sequenced in a study of OX40 agonist ivuxolimab in advanced cancers. This table comes from immunoSEQ multiplex PCR, and its TCRdb copy is limited to in-frame clones, with some not included. Of more than 10,000 clones listed, roughly 77% are singletons. This material consisted of CD4+ or CD8+ T cells sorted from blood, taken in a trial of the OX40 agonist ivuxolimab. The receptors were sampled from an adult with an advanced solid tumor such as melanoma, head and neck, liver or kidney cancer.

The chain recombines TRBV14 with TRBJ2-7; D possibly corresponds to TRBD2 (5 bases). The CDR3 contains 12 residues. The germline gives CDR1 SGHDN, CDR2 FVKESK. V was shortened by 4 bases and J by 4 bases, with 8 bases between the two germline ends. The CDR3 is CASSLGSYEQYF. The CDR3 DNA sequence: TGTGCCAGCAGCCTGGGGAGTTACGAGCAGTACTTC.

A single count supports this clone. CDR3 nucleotide sequence: TGTGCCAGCTCACCACTCGACAGGGAAGAGACCCAGTACTTC. Its protein is CASSPLDREETQYF. V and J are TRBV18 and TRBJ2-5; 7 bases are a match to TRBD1. This CDR3 is built from 14 residues. The V gene end was trimmed by 1 base and the J gene end by 3 bases; junction bases not matched to a gene: 2. From germline, CDR1 is KGHSH and CDR2 LQKENI.

The chain is built from TRBV5-4 and TRBJ2-1; the match to TRBD1 covers 8 bases. CDR1 SGHNT and CDR2 YYREEE come from the germline V gene (reference sequence). The J segment lost 0 bases and the V segment lost 4 bases, leaving 6 bases of the junction unmatched. CDR3 size: 16 residues. In DNA, the CDR3 is TGTGCCAGCAGCGCCGACAGGGGAAGCTCCTACAATGAGCAGTTCTTC. Its translation: CASSADRGSSYNEQFF. The full variable domain, its missing parts supplied by reference TRBV5-4 and TRBJ2-1, is ETGVTQSPTHLIKTRGQQVTLRCSSQSGHNTVSWYQQALGQGPQFIFQYYREEENGRGNFPPRFSGLQFPNYSSELNVNALELDDSALYLCASSADRGSSYNEQFFGPGTRLTVL.

The genes are TRBV6-5 and TRBJ1-5, with 7 bases lining up with TRBD1. Per the germline V gene, CDR1 is MNHEY and CDR2 is SVGAGI. There are 15 residues in the CDR3. The J segment lost 7 bases and the V segment lost 10 bases, leaving 16 bases of the junction unmatched. The chain's CDR3 is CATQRWDSHLQPQHF. The CDR3 DNA reads as TGTGCCACCCAGCGGTGGGACAGTCACCTCCAGCCCCAGCATTTT.

The chain recombines TRBV7-3 with TRBJ2-3, with no clear D. The V end was cut by 5 bases, the J end by 6 bases, with 12 bases between. Germline V gene sequence: CDR1 SGHTA, CDR2 FQGTGA. This CDR3 has 13 amino acids. CDR3 nucleotides: TGTGCCAGCAGCCCCCAAGGGCCCGATACGCAGTATTTT. Amino acids: CASSPQGPDTQYF.

The J gene is TRBJ2-3, the V gene TRBV4-1, with 12 bases that match TRBD2. V gave up 0 bases and J gave up 2 bases; unmatched junction bases: 3. The CDR3 is 17 amino acids. Germline-derived CDR1 and CDR2 are MGHRA and YSYEKL. CDR3 nucleotides: TGCGCCAGCAGCCAAGAAGGGACTAGCGGGTTCACAGATACGCAGTATTTT. Protein: CASSQEGTSGFTDTQYF.

The rearrangement uses TRBV7-9 and TRBJ2-7; TRBD1 matches 11 bases. V trimming: 4 bases; J trimming: 6 bases; junction bases outside the gene matches: 5. The CDR3 consists of 14 residues. CDR1 and CDR2 (germline): SEHNR, FQNEAQ (reference sequence). CDR3 nucleotide sequence: TGTGCCAGCAGCTGGATGGGACAGGGGGGCGAGCAGTACTTC. Residues: CASSWMGQGGEQYF.

CDR3 DNA: TGTGCCAGCAGCTTAGGGGAATGGACAGGAGAGAACACTGAAGCTTTCTTT. Translation: CASSLGEWTGENTEAFF. The V call is TRBV11-2, the J call TRBJ1-1, with TRBD1 matching 7 bases. V dropped 1 base and J dropped 1; count of bases not matched to a gene: 9. This CDR3 has 17 residues. Germline V gene data show CDR1 as SGHAT and CDR2 as FQNNGV.

This clone was seen only once. This rearrangement joins TRBV9 to TRBJ2-7; 9 nucleotides match TRBD2. CDR3 length: 14 residues. V lost 0 bases and J lost 6; bases outside the gene matches: 4. Germline V gene data show CDR1 as SGDLS and CDR2 as YYNGEE. CDR3 bases: TGTGCCAGCAGCGTAGGGCTAGCGGGACTCGAGCAGTACTTC. Amino acids: CASSVGLAGLEQYF.

This clone was observed a single time. The chain links TRBV4-1 to TRBJ2-2, with 9 bases matching TRBD1. Germline-derived CDR1 and CDR2 are MGHRA and YSYEKL. V gave up 3 bases and J gave up 5 bases; unmatched junction bases: 4. The CDR3 sequence is 15 residues long. The CDR3: CASSHDRGETGELFF. CDR3 DNA: TGCGCCAGCAGCCACGACAGGGGGGAAACCGGGGAGCTGTTTTTT.

This rearrangement joins TRBV18 to TRBJ2-1; perhaps TRBD2 as D (5 bases). The length of the CDR3 is 16 residues. V was pared by 3 bases and J by 8 bases, with 20 bases between. Germline CDR1 is KGHSH and CDR2 is LQKENI. The CDR3 here is CASSPKGVGMHHEQFF. The CDR3 bases are TGTGCCAGCTCACCTAAAGGAGTCGGGATGCATCATGAGCAGTTCTTC.

This clone is labeled as medium-sized. The V and J genes are TRBV19 and TRBJ2-7; weak D call: TRBD1 (6 bases). With 8 bases removed from V and 1 base from J, the gap between germline ends came to 18 bases. The length of the CDR3 is 15 residues. Per the germline V gene, CDR1 is LNHDA and CDR2 is SQIVND (reference sequence). The CDR3 loop is CASGYQGGESYEQYF. The CDR3 DNA is TGTGCCAGTGGATATCAAGGGGGAGAATCCTACGAGCAGTACTTC.

The V and J genes are TRBV7-2 and TRBJ2-7; D is ambiguous. This CDR3 contains 17 residues. V was clipped by 2 bases and J by 0 bases, with 17 bases between them. The germline V gene has CDR1 SGHTA and CDR2 FQGNSA. This CDR3 is CASSLIVGQVFSYEQYF. The CDR3 bases are TGTGCCAGCAGCTTAATTGTAGGGCAGGTTTTCTCCTACGAGCAGTACTTC. The full variable domain, in which reference TRBV7-2 and TRBJ2-7 provide the parts outside the CDR3, is GAGVSQSPSNKVTEKGKDVELRCDPISGHTALYWYRQSLGQGLEFLIYFQGNSAPDKSGLPSDRFSAERTGGSVSTLTIQRTQQEDSAVYLCASSLIVGQVFSYEQYFGPGTRLTVT.

The chain links TRBV27 to TRBJ2-2; perhaps D is TRBD1 or TRBD2 (5 bases each). Germline V CDR1 and CDR2: MNHEY, SMNVEV (reference sequence). CDR3 length: 12 residues. Trimming took off 4 bases at V and 10 bases at J, with 10 bases between the two ends. DNA for the CDR3: TGTGCCAGCAGTTCGGGGCACCAGGAGCTGTTTTTT. Protein product: CASSSGHQELFF.

The CDR3 here is CASSLIWRGAGADTQYF. The CDR3 region has the DNA TGTGCCAGCAGCTTAATTTGGCGGGGGGCCGGTGCAGATACGCAGTATTTT. The gene calls are TRBV11-2 and TRBJ2-3; TRBD2 matches 8 bases. V trimming: 2 bases; J trimming: 4 bases; junction bases outside the gene matches: 11. The germline CDR1 and CDR2 sequences are SGHAT and FQNNGV. The CDR3 runs 17 residues.

Relative to its sample, this clone is medium-sized. The chain uses TRBV5-6 and TRBJ2-1; unclear D gene. The germline V and J ends were trimmed by 4 bases and 9 bases, with 11 bases remaining between them. Germline V gene data show CDR1 as SGHDT and CDR2 as YYEEEE. The CDR3 is 12 residues long. The CDR3 region is CASSPRVAEQFF. CDR3 DNA sequence: TGTGCCAGCAGCCCTAGGGTGGCTGAGCAGTTCTTC.

V is TRBV7-3 and J is TRBJ1-6, with D unresolved. CDR3 length: 16 amino acids. The germline gives CDR1 SGHTA, CDR2 FQGTGA. Between the trimmed V and J ends, which lost 2 bases and 9 bases, there was a span of 17 bases. The CDR3 here is CASSLGWRGTGSPLHF. The CDR3 DNA follows: TGTGCCAGCAGCTTAGGTTGGCGGGGAACGGGTTCACCCCTCCACTTT.

This clone has a handful of counts. The chain joins TRBV27 to TRBJ2-3; 8 bases match TRBD1. The V and J ends lost 2 bases and 4 bases, in that order; junction bases with no gene match: 8. Germline loops: CDR1 MNHEY, CDR2 SMNVEV (reference sequence). The CDR3 has 16 amino acids. The CDR3 nucleotides are TGTGCCAGCAGTTTACCCCCCGGACAGGGCTCAGATACGCAGTATTTT. Translating it yields CASSLPPGQGSDTQYF.

The rearrangement joins TRBV4-1 to TRBJ2-2, with 10 bases aligning to TRBD2. Germline V gene sequence: CDR1 MGHRA, CDR2 YSYEKL. CDR3 size: 16 residues. The ends lost 5 bases at V and 4 bases at J; junction bases unmatched: 7. CDR3 DNA: TGCGCCAGCAGCGTTAGCGGGGGGCCGGTCACCGGGGAGCTGTTTTTT. It yields the protein CASSVSGGPVTGELFF.

The CDR3 sequence is CASSGQGAADTQYF. The CDR3 nucleotides read TGTGCCAGCAGCGGACAGGGGGCAGCAGATACGCAGTATTTT. The chain links TRBV27 to TRBJ2-3; TRBD1 agrees at 11 bases. The CDR3 contains 14 residues. Per the germline V gene, CDR1 is MNHEY and CDR2 is SMNVEV (reference sequence). The V segment lost 6 bases and the J segment 4 bases; nucleotides outside the gene matches: 3.

The chain has TRBV9 and TRBJ1-3; D possibly corresponds to TRBD1 (5 bases). Germline values: CDR1 SGDLS, CDR2 YYNGEE. V was pared by 0 bases and J by 2 bases, with 9 bases between. There are 15 residues in the CDR3. The CDR3 reads CASSVERGPGNTIYF. In nucleotides, the CDR3 is TGTGCCAGCAGCGTAGAGAGGGGTCCTGGAAACACCATATATTTT.

This chain uses TRBV7-8 with TRBJ1-2, with D perhaps matching TRBD1 (5 bases). Germline CDR1 reads SGHVS; CDR2 reads FQNEAQ. The CDR3 is made up of 15 amino acids. Deletions cut 5 bases from V and 0 bases from J, with 13 bases between. The chain's CDR3 is CASSPRQGPNYGYTF. The CDR3 DNA is TGTGCCAGCAGCCCCCGGCAGGGCCCTAACTATGGCTACACCTTC.

The chain is built from TRBV29-1 and TRBJ2-7; D uncertain. V dropped 3 bases and J dropped 3 bases, with 9 bases sitting between them. Germline V gene lookup returns CDR1 SQVTM and CDR2 ANQGSEA. The CDR3 covers 12 residues. The CDR3 DNA sequence: TGCAGCGTTGAGGCCGGGTACTACGAGCAGTACTTC. Amino acid sequence: CSVEAGYYEQYF.

This clone was observed a handful of times. The CDR3, as DNA: TGTGCCAGCAGTTTTGGGGGGGCTAAGAGTGGCTACACCTTC. This gives the protein CASSFGGAKSGYTF. The chain joins TRBV27 to TRBJ1-2, with D possibly being TRBD1 (6 bases). The V gene's germline CDR1 is MNHEY and CDR2 SMNVEV (reference sequence). The V gene lost 3 bases and the J gene lost 7 bases, with 15 bases spanning the gap. This CDR3 contains 14 residues.

V gene TRBV13 combines with J gene TRBJ2-2, with D possibly being TRBD1 (6 bases). Between the trimmed V and J ends, which lost 2 bases and 4 bases, there was a span of 11 bases. The CDR3 sequence is 15 residues long. Germline lookup yields CDR1 PRHDT and CDR2 FYEKMQ (reference sequence). The CDR3 loop reads CASSLRQGSTGELFF. In nucleotides, the CDR3 is TGTGCCAGCAGCTTACGGCAGGGGAGCACCGGGGAGCTGTTTTTT. The whole variable domain, filled in from reference TRBV13 and TRBJ2-2, reads AAGVIQSPRHLIKEKRETATLKCYPIPRHDTVYWYQQGPGQDPQFLISFYEKMQSDKGSIPDRFSAQQFSDYHSELNMSSLELGDSALYFCASSLRQGSTGELFFGEGSRLTVL.

Regarding this clone: Other DNA sequences from this sample encode an identical CDR3 as well. V usage is TRBV7-9 and J usage is TRBJ1-4; no definite D call. CDR3 length: 16 amino acids. The V gene's germline CDR1 is SEHNR and CDR2 FQNEAQ (reference sequence). V was clipped by 1 base and J by 6 bases, with 15 bases between them. CDR3 DNA: TGTGCCAGCAGCTTAGAACATTCCGGTCCTTATGAAAAACTGTTTTTT. This codes for CASSLEHSGPYEKLFF.